The 20 T cell receptor beta chains reported below all come from one sample, sequenced in a study of T-cell reconstitution after alpha-beta-depleted transplantation in children. This sample's TCRbeta library carried unique molecular identifier barcodes. TCRdb independently ran MiXCR on the PCR reads; one entry per CDR3 protein. The sample holds about 400,000 distinct CDR3 sequences, roughly 22% seen once. The sample here was PBMCs from the stem cell graft donor, taken from the stem cell graft. Receptor source: a human donor who donated a stem cell graft to a child with acute myeloid leukemia.

The chain links TRBV27 to TRBJ2-1; 8 bases are shared with TRBD1. The CDR3 is 13 residues long. After removal of 10 bases from V and 7 bases from J, the junction contained 9 bases not matched to a gene. Germline CDR1 and CDR2: MNHEY and SMNVEV (reference sequence). The chain's CDR3 is CAIQGASDNEQFF. The CDR3 nucleotides are TGTGCCATCCAGGGGGCCTCGGATAATGAGCAGTTCTTC.

This clonotype was recorded at least ten times. The chain carries TRBV7-6 and TRBJ2-3; 12 bases align to TRBD2. Germline loops: CDR1 SGHVS, CDR2 FNYEAQ. Unmatched junction bases numbered 6, after V lost 6 bases and J lost 2 bases. The CDR3 runs to 16 residues. The CDR3 DNA follows: TGTGCCAGCAGGTTACTAGCGGGAGGATACACAGATACGCAGTATTTT. It specifies CASRLLAGGYTDTQYF.

The chain links TRBV20-1 to TRBJ2-1; D is unresolved. The V gene's germline CDR1 is DFQATT and CDR2 SNEGSKA (reference sequence). The V end was cut by 3 bases, the J end by 9 bases, with 12 bases between. The CDR3 is 12 amino acids. The DNA for the CDR3 is TGCAGTGCTAGTGATGACTCCACTGAGCAGTTCTTC. It encodes CSASDDSTEQFF.

Comments on this clonotype: A much bigger clone sits one base away, suggesting this may be a read error. The chain is built from TRBV7-3 and TRBJ2-1; 9 bases are shared with TRBD2. The CDR3 is 15 amino acids. Germline-derived CDR1 and CDR2 are SGHTA and FQGTGA. The trim removed 2 bases at V and 6 bases at J, leaving 5 bases unmatched. CDR3 region: CASSLYSGSPNEQFF. The CDR3 bases are TGTGCCAGCAGCTTATATAGCGGGAGCCCCAATGAGCAGTTCTTC.

CDR3 nucleotide sequence: TGTGCCACCCGCTCGGACCAAGAGACCCAGTACTTC. It is translated as CATRSDQETQYF. This chain uses TRBV15 with TRBJ2-5, with D unclear. Trimming removed 8 bases from V and 0 bases from J, with 7 bases in between. CDR1 LNHNV and CDR2 YYDKDF come from the germline V gene (reference sequence). This CDR3 comprises 12 residues.

The chain has TRBV28 and TRBJ2-1, with TRBD2 identical over 8 bases. Germline lookup yields CDR1 MDHEN and CDR2 SYDVKM. V dropped 6 bases and J dropped 6; count of bases not matched to a gene: 7. The CDR3 loop spans 14 amino acids. The CDR3 DNA follows: TGTGCCAGCAGCGGGGGGGCAGGGTTCAATGAGCAGTTCTTC. As protein: CASSGGAGFNEQFF.

The chain joins TRBV10-2 to TRBJ2-6; maybe TRBD1 (7 bases). The CDR3 contains 17 residues. Germline-derived CDR1 and CDR2 are WSHSY and SAAADI. Trimming removed 6 bases at V and 0 bases at J, with 15 bases between. CDR3 bases: TGCGCCAGCAGAGGGGGGACAGTCGACTCTGGGGCCAACGTCCTGACTTTC. Its translation: CASRGGTVDSGANVLTF.

This clonotype was seen only a few times. The chain carries TRBV20-1 and TRBJ2-7; 11 positions match TRBD2. In germline, CDR1 is DFQATT, CDR2 SNEGSKA (reference sequence). This CDR3 is 16 amino acids long. The V segment lost 2 bases and the J segment 0 bases; nucleotides outside the gene matches: 6. The CDR3 spells CSARNTGTSGSYEQYF. The CDR3 coding sequence is TGCAGTGCTAGAAATACAGGGACTAGCGGCTCCTACGAGCAGTACTTC.

This clonotype was seen a few times. V gene TRBV4-1 combines with J gene TRBJ2-7, with D unresolved. CDR3 length equals 14 residues. The germline V gene has CDR1 MGHRA and CDR2 YSYEKL. V gave up 0 bases and J gave up 7 bases, with 13 bases separating them. The CDR3 protein is CASSQDSKLGEQYF. For the CDR3, the DNA is TGCGCCAGCAGCCAAGATTCTAAATTGGGAGAGCAGTACTTC.

The genes are TRBV10-3 and TRBJ2-7; TRBD2 aligns across 8 bases. The V segment lost 8 bases and the J segment 2 bases; nucleotides outside the gene matches: 5. The CDR3 has 13 amino acids. CDR1 and CDR2 (germline): ENHRY, SYGVKD. DNA for the CDR3: TGTGCCATCCAAATAGCGGGAACCTACGAGCAGTACTTC. This gives the protein CAIQIAGTYEQYF.

This clonotype occurred a few times. The chain couples TRBV5-6 to TRBJ2-7; D uncertain. V was trimmed by 5 bases and J by 4 bases, leaving 13 bases between them. The CDR3 is made up of 13 amino acids. Germline V CDR1 and CDR2: SGHDT, YYEEEE. CDR3 residues: CASSLTAEYEQYF. The CDR3 nucleotides read TGTGCCAGCAGTTTGACCGCGGAATACGAGCAGTACTTC.

The chain recombines TRBV2 with TRBJ2-7; the D gene is possibly TRBD2 (6 bases). Trimming pared 5 bases from V and 2 bases from J, leaving 13 bases between. CDR1 and CDR2 (germline): SNHLY, FYNNEI. The CDR3 consists of 14 residues. CDR3 DNA: TGTGCCAGCAGTCCGACCCCGGGGGCCTACGAGCAGTACTTC. Protein product: CASSPTPGAYEQYF.

This clonotype occurred a few times. An end of the junction does not agree with germline; a read error may underlie this. The rearrangement links TRBV7-7 to TRBJ2-1; 9 positions agree with TRBD2. This CDR3 has 16 amino acids. CDR1 is SSHAT and CDR2 is FNYEAQ in the germline V gene (reference sequence). The CDR3 loop is CASSPTLAGMYNEQFF. The CDR3, as DNA: TGTGCTAGCAGCCCAACTCTAGCGGGGATGTACAATGAGCAGTTCTTC.

V and J are TRBV12-3 or TRBV12-4 and TRBJ1-1; D not resolved. The CDR3 runs 15 residues. V lost 3 bases, J lost 1 base, and 12 bases lay in between. CDR3 in amino acids: CASSFRVPRNTEAFF. The CDR3 DNA is TGTGCCAGCAGTTTTCGGGTCCCTCGGAACACTGAAGCTTTCTTT.

This clonotype occurred a few times. The rearrangement links TRBV10-3 to TRBJ2-5; no clear D gene. With 8 bases removed from V and 0 bases from J, the gap between germline ends came to 10 bases. The CDR3 has 13 residues. CDR1 ENHRY and CDR2 SYGVKD come from the germline V gene. This CDR3 reads CAIAQRYQETQYF. For the CDR3, the DNA is TGTGCCATCGCGCAGAGGTACCAAGAGACCCAGTACTTC.

The CDR3 DNA sequence: TGTGCCACCAGCATGAGGGTAGGGACTGAAGCTTTCTTT. Translation: CATSMRVGTEAFF. The chain recombines TRBV15 with TRBJ1-1; D is unresolved. The CDR3 spans 13 residues. V dropped 4 bases and J dropped 5 bases, with 11 bases sitting between them. Germline CDR1 reads LNHNV; CDR2 reads YYDKDF (reference sequence). The entire variable domain, with the rest obtained from reference TRBV15 and TRBJ1-1, is as follows: DAMVIQNPRYQVTQFGKPVTLSCSQTLNHNVMYWYQQKSSQAPKLLFHYYDKDFNNEADTPDNFQSRRPNTSFCFLDIRSPGLGDTAMYLCATSMRVGTEAFFGQGTRLTVV.

This clonotype came up a few times. The gene calls are TRBV7-2 and TRBJ2-7, with TRBD2 identical over 11 bases. CDR1 and CDR2 (germline): SGHTA, FQGNSA. The V and J ends lost 1 base and 2 bases, in that order; junction bases with no gene match: 4. The CDR3 is 16 amino acids. The CDR3 coding sequence is TGTGCCAGCAGCTTAGAGGGGGGACTAGCGGCCTACGAGCAGTACTTC. It yields the protein CASSLEGGLAAYEQYF.

The chain uses TRBV5-5 and TRBJ2-2; D is perhaps TRBD2 (5 bases). With 4 bases removed from V and 6 bases from J, the gap between germline ends came to 16 bases. Per the germline V gene, CDR1 is SGHKS and CDR2 is YYEKEE (reference sequence). The CDR3 is 15 residues long. DNA of the CDR3: TGTGCCAGCAGCACCCCGGGGTTACGGTCCGGGGAGCTGTTTTTT. Protein: CASSTPGLRSGELFF.

The rearrangement uses TRBV7-2 and TRBJ2-7; D is perhaps TRBD2 (5 bases). Germline loops: CDR1 SGHTA, CDR2 FQGNSA. Trimming stripped 1 base from V and 2 bases from J, with 15 bases between. This CDR3 contains 16 residues. The CDR3 sequence: CASSLVTAGSTYEQYF. In DNA, the CDR3 is TGTGCCAGCAGCTTAGTAACCGCGGGCTCGACCTACGAGCAGTACTTC.

J is TRBJ1-5 and V is TRBV29-1; 7 nucleotides match TRBD1. Germline CDR1 SQVTM, CDR2 ANQGSEA. J gave up 7 bases and V 4 bases, and 7 bases lay outside the gene matches. The CDR3 is 13 residues long. The CDR3 bases are TGCAGCGTTGCGGGGCAGGGGGGCCAGCCCCAGCATTTT. This sequence encodes CSVAGQGGQPQHF. Full variable domain (remainder filled in from reference TRBV29-1 and TRBJ1-5): SAVISQKPSRDICQRGTSLTIQCQVDSQVTMMFWYRQQPGQSLTLIATANQGSEATYESGFVIDKFPISRPNLTFSTLTVSNMSPEDSSIYLCSVAGQGGQPQHFGDGTRLSIL.